The 29 T cell receptor beta chains listed next were all sequenced from one sample in a study of patients and donors after allogeneic stem cell transplantation. TCRdb independently ran MiXCR on the RT-PCR reads; one entry per CDR3 protein. This sample has some 150,000 distinct CDR3 sequences; over 30% occur once, and the top ten carry 40% to 55%. Material for sequencing was blood, either unsorted or a sorted T cell fraction (not recorded which). The receptors shown here come from a human donor who was either an allogeneic HSCT recipient or a stem cell or donor lymphocyte infusion donor (not recorded which). It is not recorded whose cells these are; they may come from a transplant donor.

J is TRBJ1-5 and V is TRBV28, with D hard to call. The CDR3 covers 11 residues. CDR1 is MDHEN, CDR2 SYDVKM, per germline. Trimming took 6 bases from V and 2 from J, leaving 2 bases between them. CDR3 DNA: TGTGCCAGCAGCGGCAATCAGCCCCAGCATTTT. This sequence encodes CASSGNQPQHF.

The sample holds a few counts of this clonotype. This chain links TRBV12-3 or TRBV12-4 with TRBJ1-2, with D uncertain. The CDR3 is 11 amino acids. The V and J ends lost 6 bases and 8 bases respectively, with 10 bases between them. CDR3 DNA sequence: TGTGCCAGCAGCCAAGGATACGGCTACACCTTC. It translates to CASSQGYGYTF.

The chain employs TRBV12-3 or TRBV12-4 and TRBJ2-6, with D tentatively TRBD1 or TRBD2 (5 bases each). V was clipped by 3 bases and J by 0 bases, with 6 bases between them. The CDR3 has 15 residues. The CDR3 loop reads CASSLGPSGANVLTF. Here the CDR3 DNA reads TGTGCCAGCAGTTTGGGACCCTCTGGGGCCAACGTCCTGACTTTC.

The chain couples TRBV11-2 to TRBJ1-2; TRBD1 aligns across 8 bases. V was clipped by 5 bases and J by 7 bases; unmatched bases: 6. CDR3 length equals 13 residues. The germline V gene has CDR1 SGHAT and CDR2 FQNNGV. The CDR3: CASSTGQGVGYTF. The CDR3 bases are TGTGCCAGCAGCACCGGACAGGGCGTTGGCTACACCTTC.

The V gene is TRBV29-1, the J gene TRBJ2-1; D call uncertain. The CDR3 length is 10 residues. Germline V gene sequence: CDR1 SQVTM, CDR2 ANQGSEA. DNA of the CDR3: TGCAGTGCTGTGGTCCAGGAGCAGTTCTTC. Its translation: CSAVVQEQFF.

This clonotype showed up many times. The chain has TRBV5-1 and TRBJ1-6; the D is unclear. V was clipped by 0 bases and J by 10 bases, with 11 bases between them. CDR1 SGHRS and CDR2 YFSETQ come from the germline V gene. This CDR3 is 14 amino acids long. CDR3 loop: CASSLEVGPSPLHF. CDR3 DNA sequence: TGCGCCAGCAGCTTGGAAGTCGGCCCATCACCCCTCCACTTT.

This clonotype has more than one count but fewer than ten. The chain has TRBV12-3 or TRBV12-4 and TRBJ1-4, with TRBD1 matching 7 bases. The junction had 7 bases not matched to a gene; V was cut back by 6 bases and J by 6 bases. CDR3 size: 14 residues. As DNA, the CDR3 is TGTGCCAGCAGAGAGACAGGGAGGGATGAAAAACTGTTTTTT. Translation: CASRETGRDEKLFF.

The table lists this clonotype with many counts. The rearrangement uses TRBV5-6 and TRBJ1-1, with D unclear. CDR3 length equals 11 residues. Germline assignment: CDR1 SGHDT and CDR2 YYEEEE. V dropped 3 bases and J dropped 3 bases, with 3 bases sitting between them. Here the CDR3 DNA reads TGTGCCAGCAGCTCGTACACTGAAGCTTTCTTT. Protein sequence: CASSSYTEAFF.

The chain has TRBV28 and TRBJ1-5; TRBD1 matches at 7 bases. The trim removed 4 bases at V and 7 bases at J, leaving 7 bases unmatched. This CDR3 comprises 14 residues. Germline-derived CDR1 and CDR2 are MDHEN and SYDVKM. The CDR3, as DNA: TGTGCCAGCAGTTCGCAGGGGGTGGGACAGCCCCAGCATTTT. As protein: CASSSQGVGQPQHF. The complete variable domain, with remaining parts taken from reference TRBV28 and TRBJ1-5, reads DVKVTQSSRYLVKRTGEKVFLECVQDMDHENMFWYRQDPGLGLRLIYFSYDVKMKEKGDIPEGYSVSREKKERFSLILESASTNQTSMYLCASSSQGVGQPQHFGDGTRLSIL.

The chain links TRBV5-1 to TRBJ2-2; D perhaps matches TRBD2 (6 bases). Germline V gene data show CDR1 as SGHRS and CDR2 as YFSETQ. V gave up 3 bases and J gave up 5 bases, with 14 bases separating them. The CDR3 extends over 15 amino acids. CDR3 sequence: CASSYLMEGTGELFF. CDR3 sequence (DNA): TGCGCCAGCAGCTACCTTATGGAGGGAACCGGGGAGCTGTTTTTT. The whole variable domain, filled in from reference TRBV5-1 and TRBJ2-2, reads KAGVTQTPRYLIKTRGQQVTLSCSPISGHRSVSWYQQTPGQGLQFLFEYFSETQRNKGNFPGRFSGRQFSNSRSEMNVSTLELGDSALYLCASSYLMEGTGELFFGEGSRLTVL.

The J gene is TRBJ1-4, the V gene TRBV4-3; D is perhaps TRBD1 (6 bases). Trimming shortened V by 5 bases and J by 8 bases, and 21 bases separated the two germline ends. The CDR3 has 16 residues. The germline V gene has CDR1 LGHNA and CDR2 YSLEER. CDR3 nucleotide sequence: TGCGCCAGCAGCACCCGACTAACAGGGAAGATAGAAAAACTGTTTTTT. It encodes CASSTRLTGKIEKLFF.

This clonotype was seen more than once but under ten times. The chain has TRBV20-1 and TRBJ1-1, with D hard to call. Trimming removed 3 bases at V and 7 bases at J, with 6 bases between. CDR3 size: 10 residues. Germline-derived CDR1 and CDR2 are DFQATT and SNEGSKA (reference sequence). CDR3 residues: CSASWGEAFF. The CDR3, as DNA: TGCAGTGCTAGCTGGGGTGAAGCTTTCTTT.

The CDR3 region has the DNA TGTGCCAGCAGTTCCACAGGGGACACTGAAGCTTTCTTT. It is translated as CASSSTGDTEAFF. This rearrangement joins TRBV12-3 or TRBV12-4 to TRBJ1-1; 7 bases fit TRBD1. The CDR3 has 13 residues. V was pared by 4 bases and J by 3 bases, with 2 bases of the junction left unmatched.

The genes are TRBV15 and TRBJ2-1; D might be TRBD2 (6 bases). Trimming shortened V by 5 bases and J by 1 base, and 9 bases separated the two germline ends. CDR1 and CDR2 (germline): LNHNV, YYDKDF (reference sequence). The CDR3 is made up of 14 amino acids. The CDR3 DNA sequence: TGTGCCACCAGCGGTGGAGGGTCCTACAATGAGCAGTTCTTC. It translates to CATSGGGSYNEQFF.

The sample holds many counts of this clonotype. The V gene is TRBV7-2, the J gene TRBJ1-6; D not resolved. This CDR3 comprises 15 residues. The V end lost 5 bases, the J end lost 0 bases, and 8 bases lay between the germline ends. CDR1 and CDR2 from the germline V gene are SGHTA and FQGNSA. CDR3 residues: CASSTHSSYNSPLHF. Written as DNA, the CDR3 is TGTGCCAGCAGCACTCATAGCTCCTATAATTCACCCCTCCACTTT.

The V call is TRBV6-2 or TRBV6-3, the J call TRBJ1-5, with D perhaps TRBD1 (6 bases). The CDR3 sequence is 15 residues long. V dropped 6 bases and J dropped 1 base, with 13 bases sitting between them. The germline gives CDR1 MNHEY, CDR2 SVGEGT. CDR3 sequence: CASSRIQGSNQPQHF. CDR3 nucleotide sequence: TGTGCCAGCAGCCGAATACAGGGAAGCAATCAGCCCCAGCATTTT.

V usage is TRBV24-1 and J usage is TRBJ2-1; D gene unclear. The CDR3 is 11 residues long. Germline V CDR1 and CDR2: KGHDR, SFDVKD. V lost 12 bases, J lost 8 bases, and 13 bases lay in between. CDR3: CASWLGHEQFF. DNA of the CDR3: TGTGCCTCCTGGTTGGGCCATGAGCAGTTCTTC.

The V gene is TRBV20-1, the J gene TRBJ1-6; no reliable D call. CDR3 length equals 12 residues. Trimming pared 4 bases from V and 9 bases from J, leaving 10 bases between. Germline CDR1 reads DFQATT; CDR2 reads SNEGSKA (reference sequence). The CDR3 sequence: CSAIGGSSPLHF. CDR3 DNA: TGCAGTGCTATAGGAGGGAGTTCACCCCTCCACTTT.

This chain links TRBV28 with TRBJ1-1; no definite D call. Looked up from germline, CDR1 is MDHEN and CDR2 is SYDVKM. This CDR3 contains 14 residues. The ends were cut back, 5 bases at V and 3 bases at J, with 13 bases in the middle. The CDR3 reads CASSRWGADTEAFF. CDR3 sequence (DNA): TGTGCCAGCAGTCGCTGGGGTGCGGACACTGAAGCTTTCTTT.

This chain joins TRBV20-1 and TRBJ1-5; 7 bases agree with TRBD1. The CDR3 contains 15 residues. In germline, CDR1 is DFQATT, CDR2 SNEGSKA (reference sequence). V trimming: 5 bases; J trimming: 4 bases; junction bases outside the gene matches: 11. The CDR3 loop is CSAPLTGAPNQPQHF. The CDR3, as DNA: TGCAGTGCTCCGCTTACAGGGGCCCCTAATCAGCCCCAGCATTTT.

This sequence joins TRBV7-6 and TRBJ1-1, with D perhaps matching TRBD1 (5 bases). V was clipped by 2 bases and J by 6 bases, with 13 bases between them. Per the germline V gene, CDR1 is SGHVS and CDR2 is FNYEAQ. The length of the CDR3 is 14 residues. The CDR3 bases are TGTGCCAGCAGCTTAAAGGACGGGGGTGCTGAAGCTTTCTTT. Protein sequence: CASSLKDGGAEAFF. Combining the CDR3 with reference TRBV7-6 and TRBJ1-1 gives the whole variable domain GAGVSQSPRYKVTKRGQDVALRCDPISGHVSLYWYRQALGQGPEFLTYFNYEAQQDKSGLPNDRFSAERPEGSISTLTIQRTEQRDSAMYRCASSLKDGGAEAFFGQGTRLTVV.

The J gene is TRBJ1-1, the V gene TRBV7-6, with D unresolved. CDR1 and CDR2 (germline): SGHVS, FNYEAQ. The length of the CDR3 is 13 residues. V lost 2 bases and J lost 2, with 6 bases in between. CDR3 DNA: TGTGCCAGCAGCTTATGGCGTAACACTGAAGCTTTCTTT. Protein sequence: CASSLWRNTEAFF.

In this sample, this clonotype turned up a few times. The chain links TRBV7-8 to TRBJ1-1; 8 nucleotides line up with TRBD1. Germline V gene sequence: CDR1 SGHVS, CDR2 FQNEAQ. Unmatched junction bases numbered 10, after V lost 5 bases and J lost 2 bases. The CDR3 is 16 amino acids. CDR3 amino acids: CASSPEFRGQNTEAFF. The CDR3 nucleotides are TGTGCCAGCAGCCCTGAGTTCAGGGGGCAAAACACTGAAGCTTTCTTT.

The gene calls are TRBV7-3 and TRBJ1-1, with TRBD1 identical over 8 bases. V shed 6 bases, J shed 7 bases, and the junction held 7 bases outside the gene matches. The CDR3 consists of 13 residues. CDR1 is SGHTA, CDR2 FQGTGA, per germline. CDR3 nucleotides: TGTGCCAGCAGTTCTACAGGGGGACTTGAAGCTTTCTTT. This translates into CASSSTGGLEAFF.

This clonotype was seen only a few times. V is TRBV4-2 and J is TRBJ1-6; a possible D gene is TRBD1 (5 bases). Germline CDR1 and CDR2: LGHNA and YNFKEQ. With 8 bases removed from V and 7 bases from J, the gap between germline ends came to 15 bases. This CDR3 has 14 residues. CDR3 amino acids: CASRGKIGNSPLHF. CDR3 DNA sequence: TGTGCCAGCCGGGGGAAGATTGGCAATTCACCCCTCCACTTT.

The rearrangement links TRBV6-6 to TRBJ2-1; TRBD2 agrees at 9 bases. V shed 2 bases, J shed 0 bases, and the junction held 14 bases outside the gene matches. Germline CDR1 is MNHNY and CDR2 is SVGAGI (reference sequence). CDR3 length: 20 amino acids. The CDR3 is CASSYPRHILAGNSYNEQFF. The CDR3 nucleotides are TGTGCCAGCAGTTACCCTCGGCATATCCTAGCGGGGAACTCCTACAATGAGCAGTTCTTC.

The chain links TRBV12-3 or TRBV12-4 to TRBJ1-2, with TRBD1 identical over 9 bases. Unmatched junction bases numbered 13, after V lost 3 bases and J lost 8 bases. This CDR3 has 16 residues. The CDR3 region is CASSFVQTGGAEGYTF. As DNA, the CDR3 is TGTGCCAGCAGTTTCGTCCAAACAGGGGGCGCGGAGGGCTACACCTTC.

The gene calls are TRBV30 and TRBJ1-1; D gene unclear. This CDR3 spans 11 amino acids. V was shortened by 4 bases and J by 5 bases, with 8 bases between the two germline ends. In germline, CDR1 is GTSNPN, CDR2 SVGIG (reference sequence). The CDR3 loop is CAWMRVTEAFF. The CDR3 region has the DNA TGTGCCTGGATGAGAGTTACTGAAGCTTTCTTT.

This clonotype came up a few times. V is TRBV12-3 or TRBV12-4 and J is TRBJ1-4; a possible D gene is TRBD1 (5 bases). The length of the CDR3 is 16 residues. The V end was cut by 5 bases, the J end by 0 bases, with 13 bases between. In DNA form, the CDR3 reads TGTGCCAGCAGTGCGCGATCAGGGCCAACTAATGAAAAACTGTTTTTT. It translates to CASSARSGPTNEKLFF.